Described below is a single TCR beta chain sequence and its context. Its matching antigen is unknown. Germline CDR1 SGDLS, CDR2 YYNGEE. The length of the CDR3 is 15 residues. The V end was cut by 1 base, the J end by 8 bases, with 16 bases between. The data originate from a study of cytomegalovirus exposure and HLA in healthy donors. The PCR contained 60 Vbeta and 13 Jbeta primers. Some clones are missing from TCRdb's copy, which holds only in-frame ones; the method was immunoSEQ multiplex PCR. The table shows 90,000 to 120,000 clones, with 75% to 85% occurring only once. Overall study results and limits: Later analysis showed most CMV-associated TCR beta chains appearing HLA-restricted. Most TCR sequences proved rare, with some public TCRs found in many donors. In a later analysis, donors in an Asian-associated ancestry cluster reportedly had fewer N-insertions in productive TCRs than the cohort mean. HLA allele associations emerged for under 20,000 TCR beta sequences in a later analysis, at 0.05 false discovery rate.

The sequence came from a woman between 45 and 65 years old in good health and CMV-seropositive. Sequenced input: PBMCs. The gene calls are TRBV9 and TRBJ1-3; a weak D match, TRBD1 (5 bases). CDR3 region: CASSVLGRPGDTIYF. As DNA, the CDR3 is TGTGCCAGCAGCGTACTCGGACGGCCGGGGGACACCATATATTTT.